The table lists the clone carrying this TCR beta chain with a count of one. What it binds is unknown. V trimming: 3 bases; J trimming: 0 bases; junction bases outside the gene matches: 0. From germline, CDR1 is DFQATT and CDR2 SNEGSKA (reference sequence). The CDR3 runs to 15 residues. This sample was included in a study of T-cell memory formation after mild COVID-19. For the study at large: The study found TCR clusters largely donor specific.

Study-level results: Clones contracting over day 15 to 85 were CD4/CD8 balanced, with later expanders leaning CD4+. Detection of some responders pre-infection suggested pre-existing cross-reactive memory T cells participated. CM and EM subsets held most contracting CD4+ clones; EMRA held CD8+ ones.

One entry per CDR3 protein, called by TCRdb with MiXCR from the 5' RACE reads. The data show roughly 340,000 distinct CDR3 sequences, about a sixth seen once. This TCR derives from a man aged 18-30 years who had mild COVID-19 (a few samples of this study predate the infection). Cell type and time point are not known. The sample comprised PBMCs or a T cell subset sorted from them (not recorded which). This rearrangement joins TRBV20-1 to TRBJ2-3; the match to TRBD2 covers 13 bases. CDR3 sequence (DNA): TGCAGTGCTAGGGGACTAGCGGGGAGCACAGATACGCAGTATTTT. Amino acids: CSARGLAGSTDTQYF.